This T cell receptor (beta chain) was identified during a study of identical twins. With 5 bases removed from V and 3 bases from J, the gap between germline ends came to 8 bases. Germline V gene lookup returns CDR1 SGHNT and CDR2 YENEEA. This CDR3 has 12 amino acids. Study observations and caveats: Partly confounded zero-insertion analyses could result from invariant MAIT and iNKT cells.

A template switching step contributed a universal primer site, while unique molecular identifiers were present in the cDNA. TCRdb used MiXCR to reprocess the 5' RACE reads, holding one entry per CDR3 protein. The data show hundreds of thousands of distinct CDR3 sequences, about 20% seen once. Concerning this clonotype itself: The antigen is not known. Being one base from a much bigger clone, this may be a read error.

The same sample was also used in a study of T cells expressing NK-cell markers.

Sequencing used PBMCs. The TCR was taken from a woman between 18 and 29 years old in good health. V and J are TRBV11-3 and TRBJ2-7, with D hard to call. This CDR3 reads CASSGYGYEQYF. CDR3 nucleotides: TGTGCCAGCAGCGGGTACGGCTACGAGCAGTACTTC.